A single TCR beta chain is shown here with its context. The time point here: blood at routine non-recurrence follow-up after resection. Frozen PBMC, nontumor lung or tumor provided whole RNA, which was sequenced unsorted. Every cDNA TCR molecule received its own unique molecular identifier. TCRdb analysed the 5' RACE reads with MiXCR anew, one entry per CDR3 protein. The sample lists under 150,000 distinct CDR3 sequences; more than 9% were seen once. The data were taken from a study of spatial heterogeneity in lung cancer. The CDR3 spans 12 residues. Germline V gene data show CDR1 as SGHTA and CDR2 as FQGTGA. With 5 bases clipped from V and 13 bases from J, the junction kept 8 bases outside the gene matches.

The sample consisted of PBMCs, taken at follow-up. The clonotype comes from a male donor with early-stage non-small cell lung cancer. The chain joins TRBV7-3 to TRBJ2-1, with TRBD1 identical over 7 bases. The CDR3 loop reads CASSPDRAVQFF. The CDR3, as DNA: TGTGCCAGCAGCCCCGACAGGGCAGTTCAGTTCTTC.